This T cell receptor beta chain originates from a study of blood T cell repertoires in COVID-19. At the level of the study: Donors in the United States, Italy and Spain gave samples during acute or convalescent COVID-19. In each case, the material was cDNA or gDNA derived from T cells, B-cell-depleted T cells, or PBMCs.

This table comes from immunoSEQ multiplex PCR, and its TCRdb copy is limited to in-frame clones, with some not included. This sample has more than 45,000 clones, with 85% to 90% found just once. V dropped 4 bases and J dropped 6 bases, with 12 bases sitting between them. Germline V gives CDR1 MGHDK, CDR2 SYGVNS. The CDR3 extends over 13 amino acids. This chain uses TRBV25-1 with TRBJ1-2, with D perhaps matching TRBD1 (6 bases). This TCR was sampled from a woman at least 80 years old with COVID-19, enrolled during active disease. The sample consisted of peripheral blood. The CDR3 DNA sequence: TGTGCCAGCAGTGTACAGGGCCTGAATGGCTACACCTTC. Amino acids: CASSVQGLNGYTF.